This TCR beta chain comes out of a study of shared clonotypes between healthy human individuals. Study summary: Donors were a couple of women and three men aged 18 to 49. Each donor's CD8 memory used one plate, CD8 naive two, each CD4 subset three.

Germline V CDR1 and CDR2: KGHSH, LQKENI. CDR3 length equals 14 residues. V gave up 0 bases and J gave up 7 bases; unmatched junction bases: 1. The input for sorted-subset replicate PCRs was about 200 ng DNA, around 27,000 T cell genomes. Clones were sequenced by immunoSEQ multiplex PCR, and TCRdb holds only the in-frame ones, with some missing. Here the sample spans around 700,000 clones, approximately 79% being singletons. Study results and limitations: Blood was the only sampled material, and tissue repertoires likely differ.

Note on this clone: Its antigen is currently unknown.

This chain uses TRBV18 with TRBJ2-1, with 9 bases matching TRBD1. The sequenced sample was memory CD4+ T cells sorted from blood. Noted subset: CD45RA-negative fraction. This TCR derives from a woman aged 30 to 39 in good health. CDR3 nucleotides: TGTGCCAGCTCACCACCGGGACAGGGTAATGAGCAGTTCTTC. Translating gives CASSPPGQGNEQFF.